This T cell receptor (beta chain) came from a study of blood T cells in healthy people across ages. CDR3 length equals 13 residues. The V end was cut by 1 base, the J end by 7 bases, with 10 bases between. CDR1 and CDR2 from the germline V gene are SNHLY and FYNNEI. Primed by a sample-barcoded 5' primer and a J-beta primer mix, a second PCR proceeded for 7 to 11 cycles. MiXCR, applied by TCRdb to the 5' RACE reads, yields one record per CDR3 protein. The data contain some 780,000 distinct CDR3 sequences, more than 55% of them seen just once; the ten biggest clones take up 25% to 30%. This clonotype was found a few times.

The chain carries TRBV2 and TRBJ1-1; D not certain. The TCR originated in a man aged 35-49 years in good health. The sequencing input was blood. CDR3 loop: CASSEGPLYEAFF. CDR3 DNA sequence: TGTGCCAGCAGTGAAGGGCCTCTTTATGAAGCTTTCTTT.